The clone carrying this TCR beta chain was seen many times. Antigen: not known. In TCRdb, the 5' RACE reads were re-called with MiXCR into one record per CDR3 protein. The repertoire holds approximately 250,000 distinct CDR3 sequences, with under 8.5% as singletons. The data originate from a study of CD8 T cells in ankylosing spondylitis. Regarding the study as a whole: Both synovial fluid and blood in reactive arthritis had previously been reported to carry some motif variants. Ankylosing spondylitis blood appeared to carry a characteristic TCR beta motif of 7 or 8 highly homologous variants. Clones that were linked to disease were CD8+ and were relatively rare in peripheral blood.

This CDR3 spans 14 amino acids. Germline V gene sequence: CDR1 SGHAT, CDR2 FQNNGV. Trimming removed 1 base from V and 3 bases from J; junction bases left unmatched: 3. The source is a female donor with ankylosing spondylitis or in good health (not recorded which). The V gene is TRBV11-2, the J gene TRBJ2-7; 7 positions match TRBD1. The sample taken for sequencing was blood, either unsorted or a sorted T cell fraction (not recorded which). In DNA form, the CDR3 reads TGTGCCAGCAGCTTAGCGCGACAGGGCTACGAGCAGTACTTC. Encoded protein: CASSLARQGYEQYF.